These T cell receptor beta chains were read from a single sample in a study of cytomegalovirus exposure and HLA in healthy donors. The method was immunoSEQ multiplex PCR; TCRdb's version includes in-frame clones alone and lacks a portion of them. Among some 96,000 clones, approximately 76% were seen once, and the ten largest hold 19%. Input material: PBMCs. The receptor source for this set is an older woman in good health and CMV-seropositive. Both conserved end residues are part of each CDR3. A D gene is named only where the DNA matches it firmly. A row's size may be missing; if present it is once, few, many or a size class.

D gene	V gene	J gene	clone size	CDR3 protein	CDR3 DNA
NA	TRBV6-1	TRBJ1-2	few	CASREGTSLWGYTF	TGTGCCAGCAGAGAAGGGACAAGCCTGTGGGGCTACACCTTC
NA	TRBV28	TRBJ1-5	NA	CASSRLLGRSNQPQHF	TGTGCCAGCAGTAGACTCCTGGGGCGGAGCAATCAGCCCCAGCATTTT
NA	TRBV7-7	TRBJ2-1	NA	CASSNLGPSNNEQFF	TGTGCTAGCAGCAACTTGGGGCCGTCTAACAATGAGCAGTTCTTC
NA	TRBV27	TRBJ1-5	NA	CASSSSPGQIFQPQHF	TGTGCCAGCAGTTCGTCCCCGGGACAAATTTTCCAGCCCCAGCATTTT
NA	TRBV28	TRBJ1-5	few	CASIGGNQPQHF	TGTGCCAGCATTGGGGGGAATCAGCCCCAGCATTTT
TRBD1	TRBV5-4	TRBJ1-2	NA	CASSSRDRVGYGYTF	TGTGCCAGCAGCTCCCGGGACAGGGTGGGCTATGGCTACACCTTC
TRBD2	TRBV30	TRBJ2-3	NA	CAWTVGLAVGDTQYF	TGTGCCTGGACCGTCGGACTAGCGGTTGGAGATACGCAGTATTTT
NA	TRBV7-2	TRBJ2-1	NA	CASSSTGLAVYNEQFF	TGTGCCAGCAGCTCCACGGGATTAGCGGTCTACAATGAGCAGTTCTTC
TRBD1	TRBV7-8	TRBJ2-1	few	CASSWGQVNEQFF	TGTGCCAGCAGCTGGGGACAGGTCAATGAGCAGTTCTTC
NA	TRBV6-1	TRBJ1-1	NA	CASLGHMNTEAFF	TGTGCCTCCCTGGGACACATGAACACTGAAGCTTTCTTT
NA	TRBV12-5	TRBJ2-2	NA	CASGHVQGNTGELFF	TGTGCTAGTGGCCACGTACAGGGGAACACCGGGGAGCTGTTTTTT
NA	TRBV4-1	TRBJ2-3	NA	CASSLRHQRVSTDTQYF	TGCGCCAGCAGCCTCCGACATCAGCGGGTTAGCACAGATACGCAGTATTTT
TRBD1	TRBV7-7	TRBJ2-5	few	CASSPTGTGGETQYF	TGTGCTAGCAGCCCTACTGGGACAGGGGGAGAGACCCAGTACTTC
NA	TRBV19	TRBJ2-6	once	CASSMGLSSGANVLTF	TGTGCCAGTAGTATGGGGCTTAGCTCTGGGGCCAACGTCCTGACTTTC
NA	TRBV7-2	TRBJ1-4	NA	CASSPGAGVSLNEKLFF	TGTGCCAGCAGCCCCGGGGCAGGGGTTTCCCTAAATGAAAAACTGTTTTTT